The rows below give T cell receptor beta chains drawn from one sample of a study of OX40 agonist ivuxolimab in advanced cancers. The protocol was immunoSEQ multiplex PCR, while the TCRdb copy is restricted to in-frame clones and leaves out a portion. The sample includes approximately 25,000 clones, about nine tenths of them seen just once. The material was CD4+ or CD8+ T cells sorted from blood, obtained in a trial of the OX40 agonist ivuxolimab. These receptors were taken from an adult with an advanced solid tumor such as melanoma, head and neck, liver or kidney cancer. CDR3s leave out the opening cysteine and the closing phenylalanine or tryptophan. A D gene is named only where the DNA matches it firmly.

>TRBJ1-2|TRBD1|TRBV2
ASSVGTDYGYT
>TRBJ2-7|TRBD2|TRBV15
AIGTSGSYEQY
>TRBJ2-5|TRBD2|TRBV6-5
ASRGGGAEIETQY
>TRBJ2-5|TRBD1|TRBV5-4
ASSHLIGQGIETQY
>TRBJ2-1|TRBD2|TRBV5-8
ASSAGLAGGDEQF
>TRBJ1-6|NA|TRBV28
ASSLGQPNSPLH
>TRBJ2-7|NA|TRBV7-8
ASSLVEARYEQY
>TRBJ1-1|TRBD1|TRBV11-3
AGSFQTGVTEAF
>TRBJ1-1|NA|TRBV19
ASSIDPGGNTEAF
>TRBJ1-3|TRBD1|TRBV27
ASSQTGIGTIY
>TRBJ1-2|TRBD1|TRBV6-6
ASRRQGTSYGYT
>TRBJ2-1|TRBD1|TRBV6-4
ASSDSRTGSYNEQF
>TRBJ2-6|NA|TRBV5-4
ASRSSGVSESGANVLT
>TRBJ2-1|NA|TRBV9
ASSVDRGEQF
>TRBJ1-6|NA|TRBV6-6
ASGSLNSPLH
>TRBJ1-3|NA|TRBV28
ASSLYGNTIY